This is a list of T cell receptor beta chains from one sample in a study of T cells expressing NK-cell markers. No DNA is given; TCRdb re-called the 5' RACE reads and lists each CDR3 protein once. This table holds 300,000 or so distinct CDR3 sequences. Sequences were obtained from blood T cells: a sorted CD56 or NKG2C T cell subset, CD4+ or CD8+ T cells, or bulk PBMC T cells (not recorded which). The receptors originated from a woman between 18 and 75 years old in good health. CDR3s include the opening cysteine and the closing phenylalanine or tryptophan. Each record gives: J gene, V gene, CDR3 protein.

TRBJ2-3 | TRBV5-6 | CASSPPAGEADTQYF
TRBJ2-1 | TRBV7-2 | CASSYLGGRVYNEQFF
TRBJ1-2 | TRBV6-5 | CASSLHGTNYGYTF
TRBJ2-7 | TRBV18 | CASSPIPGQHSYEQYF
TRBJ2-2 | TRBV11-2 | CASSLVPVNTGELFF
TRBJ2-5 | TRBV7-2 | CASSLGDWETQYF
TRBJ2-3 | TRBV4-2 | CASSQVSQGYSDTQYF
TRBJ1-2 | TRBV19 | CASSAGGTYGYTF
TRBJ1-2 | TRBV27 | CASSPRDRAGYTF
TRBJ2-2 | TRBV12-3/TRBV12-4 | CASSLGQGRELFF
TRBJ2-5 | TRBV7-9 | CASTRGVETQYF
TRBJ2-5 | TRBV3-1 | CASSQEKTQYF
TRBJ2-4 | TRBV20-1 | CSADTPGTSGRAFFIQYF
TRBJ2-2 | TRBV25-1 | CASSEYGGPKINTGELFF
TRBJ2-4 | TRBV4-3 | CASSQLGQVGNIQYF
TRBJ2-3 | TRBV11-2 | CASSLGGRYGDTQYF
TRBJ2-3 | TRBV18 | CASSPPGLAGGIHTDTQYF
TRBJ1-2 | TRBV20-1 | CSAPDRAAYGYTF
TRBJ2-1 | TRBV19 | CASSIWGLAGGRGEQFF
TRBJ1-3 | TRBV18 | CASSPDFGTGNTIYF
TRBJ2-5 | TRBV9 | CASSVEAGGSKTQYF
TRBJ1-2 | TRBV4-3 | CASSQASPVYYGYTF
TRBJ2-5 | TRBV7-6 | CASQNGVQETQYF
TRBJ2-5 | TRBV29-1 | CSVELIRGETQYF
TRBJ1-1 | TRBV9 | CASSVGSGPLSAEAFF
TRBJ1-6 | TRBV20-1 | CSASKYQGDSPLHF
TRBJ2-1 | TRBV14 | CASSHIAGDPSYNEQFF
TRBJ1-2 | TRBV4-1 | CASSQVTGVNYGYTF
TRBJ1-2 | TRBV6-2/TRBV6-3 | CASNRDSGSYGYTF
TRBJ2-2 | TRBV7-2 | CASRGGANTGELFF
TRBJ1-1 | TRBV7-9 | CASSLWSNPRTEAFF
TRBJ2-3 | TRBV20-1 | CSARDFGSTDTQYF
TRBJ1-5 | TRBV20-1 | CSARREGLGNQPQHF
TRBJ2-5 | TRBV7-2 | CASSLGTSRGPQETQYF
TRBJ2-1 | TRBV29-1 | CSVHIWSAGGGFDEQFF
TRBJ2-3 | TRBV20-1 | CRGDFSTDTQYF
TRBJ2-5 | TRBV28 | CASSPAGVRRETQYF
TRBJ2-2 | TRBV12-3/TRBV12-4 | CASSFPQGARTGELFF
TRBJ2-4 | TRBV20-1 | CSASAGLAGDFSIQYF
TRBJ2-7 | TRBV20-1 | CSARGQNYEQYF
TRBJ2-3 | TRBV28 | CASRKSADTQYF
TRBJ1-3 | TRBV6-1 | CASSAGRQEANTIYF
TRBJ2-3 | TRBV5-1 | CASRQGADTQYF
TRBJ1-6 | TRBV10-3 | CAISTGWSPSPLHF
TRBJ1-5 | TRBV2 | CASSGGPVGPQHF
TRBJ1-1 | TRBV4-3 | CASSQVTHLNTEAFF